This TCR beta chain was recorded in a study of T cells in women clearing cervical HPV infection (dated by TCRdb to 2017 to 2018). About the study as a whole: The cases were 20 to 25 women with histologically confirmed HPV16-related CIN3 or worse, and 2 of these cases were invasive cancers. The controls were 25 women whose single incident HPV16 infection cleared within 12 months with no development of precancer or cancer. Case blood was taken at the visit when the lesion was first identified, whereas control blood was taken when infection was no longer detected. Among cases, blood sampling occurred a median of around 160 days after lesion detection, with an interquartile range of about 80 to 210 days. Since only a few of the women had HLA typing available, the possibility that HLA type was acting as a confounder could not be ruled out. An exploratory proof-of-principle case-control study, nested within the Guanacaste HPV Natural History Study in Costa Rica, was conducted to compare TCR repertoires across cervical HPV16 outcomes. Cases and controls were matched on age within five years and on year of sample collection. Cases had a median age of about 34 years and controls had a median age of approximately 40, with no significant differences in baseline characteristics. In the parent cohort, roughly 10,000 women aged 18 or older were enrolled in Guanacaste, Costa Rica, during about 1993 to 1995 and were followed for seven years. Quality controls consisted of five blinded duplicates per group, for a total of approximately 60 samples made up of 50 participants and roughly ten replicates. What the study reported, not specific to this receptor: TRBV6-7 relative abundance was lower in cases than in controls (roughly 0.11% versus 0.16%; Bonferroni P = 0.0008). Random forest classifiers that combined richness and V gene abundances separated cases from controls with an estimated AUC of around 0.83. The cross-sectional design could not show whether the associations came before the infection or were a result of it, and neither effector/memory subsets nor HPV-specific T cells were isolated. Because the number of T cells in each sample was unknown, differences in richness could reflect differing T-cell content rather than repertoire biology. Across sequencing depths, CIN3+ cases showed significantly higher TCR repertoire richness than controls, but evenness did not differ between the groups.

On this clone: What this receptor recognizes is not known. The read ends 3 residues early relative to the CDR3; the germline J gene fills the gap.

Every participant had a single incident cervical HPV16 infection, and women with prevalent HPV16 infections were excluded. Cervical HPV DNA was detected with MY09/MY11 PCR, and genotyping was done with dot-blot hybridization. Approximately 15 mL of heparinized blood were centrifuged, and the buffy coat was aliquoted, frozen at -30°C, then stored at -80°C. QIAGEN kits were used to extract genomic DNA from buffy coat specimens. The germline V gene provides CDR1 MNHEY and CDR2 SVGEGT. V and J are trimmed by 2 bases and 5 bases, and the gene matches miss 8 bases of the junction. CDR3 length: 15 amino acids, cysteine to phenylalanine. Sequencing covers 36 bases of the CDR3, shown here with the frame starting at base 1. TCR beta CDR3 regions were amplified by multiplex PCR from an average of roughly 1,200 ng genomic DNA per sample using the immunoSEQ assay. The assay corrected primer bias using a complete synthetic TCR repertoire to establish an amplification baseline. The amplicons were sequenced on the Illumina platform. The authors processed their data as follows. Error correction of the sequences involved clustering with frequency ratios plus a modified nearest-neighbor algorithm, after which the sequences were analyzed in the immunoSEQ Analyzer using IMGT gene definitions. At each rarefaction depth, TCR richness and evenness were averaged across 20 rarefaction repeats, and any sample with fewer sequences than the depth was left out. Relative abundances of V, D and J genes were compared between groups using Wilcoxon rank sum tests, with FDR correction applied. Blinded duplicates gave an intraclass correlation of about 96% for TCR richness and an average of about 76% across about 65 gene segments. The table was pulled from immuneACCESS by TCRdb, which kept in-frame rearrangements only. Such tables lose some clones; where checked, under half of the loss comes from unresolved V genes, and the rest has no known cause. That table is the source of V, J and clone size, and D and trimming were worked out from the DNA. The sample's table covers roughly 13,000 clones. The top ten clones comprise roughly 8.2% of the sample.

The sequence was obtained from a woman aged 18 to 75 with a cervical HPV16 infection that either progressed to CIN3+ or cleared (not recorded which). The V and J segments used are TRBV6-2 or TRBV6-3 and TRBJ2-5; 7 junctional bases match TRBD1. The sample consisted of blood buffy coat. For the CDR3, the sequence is CASSYGRQGVETQYF. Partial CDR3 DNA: TGTGCCAGCAGTTACGGGCGACAGGGCGTGGAGACC.